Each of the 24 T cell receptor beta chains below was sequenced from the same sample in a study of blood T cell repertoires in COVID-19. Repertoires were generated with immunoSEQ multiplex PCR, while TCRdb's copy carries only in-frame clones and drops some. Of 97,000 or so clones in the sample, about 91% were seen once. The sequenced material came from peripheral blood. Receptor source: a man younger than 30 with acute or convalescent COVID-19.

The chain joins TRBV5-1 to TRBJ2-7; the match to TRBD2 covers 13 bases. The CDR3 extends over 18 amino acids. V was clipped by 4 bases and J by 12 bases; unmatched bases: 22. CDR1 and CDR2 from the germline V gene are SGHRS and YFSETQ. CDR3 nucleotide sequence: TGCGCCAGCAGCCCAGACCCACTCGGACTAGCGGGAGCCTTAGATATGTACTTC. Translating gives CASSPDPLGLAGALDMYF.

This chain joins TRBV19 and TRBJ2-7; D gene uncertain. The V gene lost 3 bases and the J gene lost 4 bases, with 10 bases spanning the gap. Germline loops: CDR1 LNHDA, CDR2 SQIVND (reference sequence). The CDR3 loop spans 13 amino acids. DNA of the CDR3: TGTGCCAGTAGTATTGCATCTCAGTACGAGCAGTACTTC. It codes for CASSIASQYEQYF.

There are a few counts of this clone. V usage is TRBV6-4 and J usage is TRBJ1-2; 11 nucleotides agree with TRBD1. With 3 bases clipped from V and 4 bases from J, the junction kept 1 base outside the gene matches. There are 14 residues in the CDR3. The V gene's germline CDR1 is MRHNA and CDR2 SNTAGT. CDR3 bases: TGTGCCAGCAGTGAGGGGACAGGGGGCTATGGCTACACCTTC. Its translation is CASSEGTGGYGYTF.

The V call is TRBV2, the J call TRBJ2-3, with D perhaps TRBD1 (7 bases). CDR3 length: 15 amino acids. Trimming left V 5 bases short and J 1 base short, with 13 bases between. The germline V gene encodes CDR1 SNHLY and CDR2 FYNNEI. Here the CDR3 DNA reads TGTGCCAGCAGTATTGCCAGGGGGGGCACAGATACGCAGTATTTT. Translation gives CASSIARGGTDTQYF. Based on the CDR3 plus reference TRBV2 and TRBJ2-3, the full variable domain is EPEVTQTPSHQVTQMGQEVILRCVPISNHLYFYWYRQILGQKVEFLVSFYNNEISEKSEIFDDQFSVERPDGSNFTLKIRSTKLEDSAMYFCASSIARGGTDTQYFGPGTRLTVL.

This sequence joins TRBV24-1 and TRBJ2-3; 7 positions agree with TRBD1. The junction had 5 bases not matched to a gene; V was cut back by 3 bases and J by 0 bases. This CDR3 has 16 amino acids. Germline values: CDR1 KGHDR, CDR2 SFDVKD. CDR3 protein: CATSDLTGPSTDTQYF. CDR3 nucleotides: TGTGCCACCAGTGATCTGACAGGGCCAAGCACAGATACGCAGTATTTT.

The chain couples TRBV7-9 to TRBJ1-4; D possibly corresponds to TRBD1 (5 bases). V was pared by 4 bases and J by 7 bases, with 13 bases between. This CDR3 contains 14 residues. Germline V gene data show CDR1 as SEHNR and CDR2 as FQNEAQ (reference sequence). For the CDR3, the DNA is TGTGCCAGCAGCTCTCCTGACAGTACTGAAAAACTGTTTTTT. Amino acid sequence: CASSSPDSTEKLFF.

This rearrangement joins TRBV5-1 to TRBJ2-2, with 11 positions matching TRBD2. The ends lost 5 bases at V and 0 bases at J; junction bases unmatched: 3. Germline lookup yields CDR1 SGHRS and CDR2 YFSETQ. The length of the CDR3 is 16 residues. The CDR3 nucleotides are TGCGCCAGCAGTCTGACTAGCGGGACGAACACCGGGGAGCTGTTTTTT. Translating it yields CASSLTSGTNTGELFF.

The CDR3 reads CASSEFGSGSNQPQHF. CDR3 DNA: TGTGCCAGCAGTGAATTTGGGTCAGGTAGCAATCAGCCCCAGCATTTT. The chain recombines TRBV2 with TRBJ1-5; unclear D gene. Germline values: CDR1 SNHLY, CDR2 FYNNEI. The V end was cut by 2 bases, the J end by 0 bases, with 11 bases between. The CDR3 runs 16 residues.

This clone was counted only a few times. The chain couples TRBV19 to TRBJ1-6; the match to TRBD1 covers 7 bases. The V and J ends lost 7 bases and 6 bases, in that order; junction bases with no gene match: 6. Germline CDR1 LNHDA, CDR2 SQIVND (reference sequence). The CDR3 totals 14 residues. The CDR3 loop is CASKTTGINSPLHF. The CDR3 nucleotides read TGTGCCAGTAAAACGACAGGGATTAATTCACCCCTCCACTTT.

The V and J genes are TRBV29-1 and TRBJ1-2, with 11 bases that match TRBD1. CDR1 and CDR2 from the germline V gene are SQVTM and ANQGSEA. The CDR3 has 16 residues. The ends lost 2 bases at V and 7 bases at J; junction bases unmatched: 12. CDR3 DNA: TGCAGCGTTGAACAAATGGACAGGGGGCCGGTCTTTGGCTACACCTTC. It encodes CSVEQMDRGPVFGYTF. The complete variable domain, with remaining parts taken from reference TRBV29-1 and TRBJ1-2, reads SAVISQKPSRDICQRGTSLTIQCQVDSQVTMMFWYRQQPGQSLTLIATANQGSEATYESGFVIDKFPISRPNLTFSTLTVSNMSPEDSSIYLCSVEQMDRGPVFGYTFGSGTRLTVV.

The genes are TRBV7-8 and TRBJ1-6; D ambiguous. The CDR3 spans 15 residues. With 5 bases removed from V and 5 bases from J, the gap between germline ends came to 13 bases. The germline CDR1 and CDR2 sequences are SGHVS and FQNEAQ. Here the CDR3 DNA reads TGTGCCAGCAGCCCCCGGGAGGGAGATAATTCACCCCTCCACTTT. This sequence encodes CASSPREGDNSPLHF.

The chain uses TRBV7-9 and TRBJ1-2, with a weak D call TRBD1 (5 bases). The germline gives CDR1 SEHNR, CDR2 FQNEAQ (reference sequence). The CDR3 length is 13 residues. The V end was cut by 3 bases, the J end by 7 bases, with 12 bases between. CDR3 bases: TGTGCCAGCAGCTTTCAGGGAGGATCTGGCTACACCTTC. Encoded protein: CASSFQGGSGYTF.

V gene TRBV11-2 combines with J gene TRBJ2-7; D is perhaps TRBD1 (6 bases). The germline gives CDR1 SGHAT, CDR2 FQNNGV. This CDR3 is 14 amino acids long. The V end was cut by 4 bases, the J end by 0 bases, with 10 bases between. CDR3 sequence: CASSSGTSSYEQYF. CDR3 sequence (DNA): TGTGCCAGCAGCTCCGGGACAAGCTCCTACGAGCAGTACTTC.

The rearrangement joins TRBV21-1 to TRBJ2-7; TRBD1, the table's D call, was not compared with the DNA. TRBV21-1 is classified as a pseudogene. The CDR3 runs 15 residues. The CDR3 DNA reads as TGTGCCAGCAGCAAAGTCACAGGGGGCGACTACGAGCAGTACTTC. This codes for CASSKVTGGDYEQYF.

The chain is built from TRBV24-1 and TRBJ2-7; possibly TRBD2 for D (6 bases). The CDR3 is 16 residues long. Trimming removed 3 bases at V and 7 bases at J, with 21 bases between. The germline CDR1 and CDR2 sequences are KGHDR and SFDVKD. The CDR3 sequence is CATSDGGLRGREEQYF. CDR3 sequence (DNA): TGTGCCACCAGTGATGGAGGGCTGAGGGGTCGGGAAGAGCAGTACTTC.

CDR3 bases: TGTGCCAGCAGCCAAGCTGACAGTGGTACGCAGTATTTT. The encoded protein is CASSQADSGTQYF. This chain joins TRBV14 and TRBJ2-3; a weak D match, TRBD1 (5 bases). There are 13 residues in the CDR3. V gave up 1 base and J gave up 8 bases, with 10 bases separating them. Germline values: CDR1 SGHDN, CDR2 FVKESK.

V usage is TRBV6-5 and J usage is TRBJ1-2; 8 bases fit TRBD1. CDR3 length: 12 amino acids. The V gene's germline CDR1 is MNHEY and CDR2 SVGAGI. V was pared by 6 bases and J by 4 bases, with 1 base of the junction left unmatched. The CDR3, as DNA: TGTGCCAGCAGGACAGGGGTCTATGGCTACACCTTC. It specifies CASRTGVYGYTF.

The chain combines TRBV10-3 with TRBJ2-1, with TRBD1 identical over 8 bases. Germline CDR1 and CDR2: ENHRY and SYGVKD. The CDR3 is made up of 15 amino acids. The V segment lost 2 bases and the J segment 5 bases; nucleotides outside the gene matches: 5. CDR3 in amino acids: CAISERGTGDNEQFF. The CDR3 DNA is TGTGCCATCAGTGAGCGCGGGACAGGAGACAATGAGCAGTTCTTC.

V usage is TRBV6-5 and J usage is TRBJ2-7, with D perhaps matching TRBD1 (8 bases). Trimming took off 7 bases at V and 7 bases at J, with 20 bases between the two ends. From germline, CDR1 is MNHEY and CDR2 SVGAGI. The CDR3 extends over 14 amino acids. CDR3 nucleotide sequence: TGTGCCAGCACCCTGACAGGGGAGGGCGAAGAGCAGTACTTC. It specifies CASTLTGEGEEQYF.

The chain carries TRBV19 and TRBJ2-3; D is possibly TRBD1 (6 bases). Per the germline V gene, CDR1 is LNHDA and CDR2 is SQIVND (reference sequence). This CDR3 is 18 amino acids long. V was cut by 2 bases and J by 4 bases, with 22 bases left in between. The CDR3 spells CASSISWSYSQGSDTQYF. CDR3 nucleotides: TGTGCCAGTAGTATAAGTTGGTCTTACTCCCAGGGGTCAGATACGCAGTATTTT.

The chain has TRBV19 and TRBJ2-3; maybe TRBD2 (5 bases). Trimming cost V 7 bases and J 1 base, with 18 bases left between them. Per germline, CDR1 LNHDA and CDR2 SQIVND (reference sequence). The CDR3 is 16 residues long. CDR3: CASTKRHLAGTDTQYF. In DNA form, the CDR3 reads TGTGCCAGTACCAAAAGACACCTAGCTGGCACAGATACGCAGTATTTT. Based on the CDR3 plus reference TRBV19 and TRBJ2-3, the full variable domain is DGGITQSPKYLFRKEGQNVTLSCEQNLNHDAMYWYRQDPGQGLRLIYYSQIVNDFQKGDIAEGYSVSREKKESFPLTVTSAQKNPTAFYLCASTKRHLAGTDTQYFGPGTRLTVL.

The CDR3 DNA reads TGTGCCAGTAGTAGACCGGGACAAACCTACGAGCAGTACTTC. Translating gives CASSRPGQTYEQYF. The V gene is TRBV19, the J gene TRBJ2-7, with D possibly TRBD1 on 6 matching bases. Germline values: CDR1 LNHDA, CDR2 SQIVND (reference sequence). Trimming stripped 4 bases from V and 2 bases from J, with 12 bases between. This CDR3 region has 14 residues.

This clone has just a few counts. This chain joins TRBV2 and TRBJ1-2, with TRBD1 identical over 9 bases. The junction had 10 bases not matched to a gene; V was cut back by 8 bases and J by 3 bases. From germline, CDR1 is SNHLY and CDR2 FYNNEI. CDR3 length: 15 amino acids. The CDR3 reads CASPPPDRGYYGYTF. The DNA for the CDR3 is TGTGCCAGCCCCCCCCCGGACAGGGGCTACTATGGCTACACCTTC.

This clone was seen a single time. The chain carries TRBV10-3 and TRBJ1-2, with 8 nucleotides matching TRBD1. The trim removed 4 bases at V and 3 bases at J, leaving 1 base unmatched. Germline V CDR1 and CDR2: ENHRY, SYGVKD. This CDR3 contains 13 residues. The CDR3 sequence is CAISADRDYGYTF. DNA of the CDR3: TGTGCCATCAGTGCGGACAGGGACTATGGCTACACCTTC.